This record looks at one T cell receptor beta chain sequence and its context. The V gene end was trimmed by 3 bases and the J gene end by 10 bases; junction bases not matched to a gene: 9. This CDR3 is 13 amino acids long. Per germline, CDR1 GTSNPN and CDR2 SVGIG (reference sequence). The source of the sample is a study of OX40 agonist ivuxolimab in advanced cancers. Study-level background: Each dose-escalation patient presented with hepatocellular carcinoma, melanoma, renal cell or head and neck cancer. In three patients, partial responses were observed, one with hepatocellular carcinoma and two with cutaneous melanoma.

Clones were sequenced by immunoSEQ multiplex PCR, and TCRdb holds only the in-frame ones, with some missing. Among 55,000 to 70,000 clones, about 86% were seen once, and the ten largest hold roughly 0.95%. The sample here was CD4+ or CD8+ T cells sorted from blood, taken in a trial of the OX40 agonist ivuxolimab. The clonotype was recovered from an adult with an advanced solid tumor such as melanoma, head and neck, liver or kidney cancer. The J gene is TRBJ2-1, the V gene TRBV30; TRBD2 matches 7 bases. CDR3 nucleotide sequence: TGTGCCTGGAGAGGACGGGAGGTATGGGAGCAGTTCTTC. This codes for CAWRGREVWEQFF.